Listed here is a single T cell receptor (beta chain). Trimming took off 2 bases at V and 4 bases at J, with 13 bases between the two ends. Germline CDR1 LGHNA, CDR2 YNFKEQ. CDR3 size: 15 residues. The repertoire was sequenced with immunoSEQ multiplex PCR; TCRdb's copy has only in-frame clones and lacks some. Here the sample spans some 87,000 clones, 70% to 90% being singletons. This specimen comes from a study of OX40 agonist ivuxolimab in advanced cancers. The receptor was derived from an adult with an advanced solid tumor such as melanoma, head and neck, liver or kidney cancer. The chain carries TRBV4-2 and TRBJ2-3, with a weak D call TRBD1 (6 bases). The sample consisted of CD4+ or CD8+ T cells sorted from blood, taken in a trial of the OX40 agonist ivuxolimab. The CDR3 protein is CASSQTGAGADTQYF. The CDR3 DNA reads TGTGCCAGCAGCCAAACTGGGGCAGGGGCAGATACGCAGTATTTT.